The clone carrying this TCR beta chain was detected only a few times. Sequenced by immunoSEQ multiplex PCR; TCRdb stores in-frame clones only, minus some. Of under 150,000 clones listed, just under 85% were seen once; the top ten hold roughly 6.4%. Enrolled through a virtual design, the participants were between about 18 and 100 years of age and came from about two dozen US areas. Clinical histories supplied by participants themselves formed the basis of cohort assignment. The sample originates from a study of blood T cell repertoires in COVID-19. Turning to the study itself: T cells, B-cell-depleted T cells, or PBMCs supplied cDNA or gDNA.

Germline lookup yields CDR1 MNHEY and CDR2 SMNVEV (reference sequence). The V segment lost 3 bases and the J segment 6 bases; nucleotides outside the gene matches: 8. This CDR3 is 15 amino acids long. This receptor was taken from a middle-aged woman who had recovered from COVID-19. The sample was PBMCs or T cells enriched from blood (not recorded which). The chain couples TRBV27 to TRBJ1-5, with TRBD1 identical over 7 bases. The CDR3 protein is CASSFGRGLSQPQHF. The CDR3 DNA reads TGTGCCAGCAGTTTCGGCAGGGGGTTAAGTCAGCCCCAGCATTTT.